A single T cell receptor beta chain is shown here with its context. Participants were aged about 18 to 95 years, lived in over 20 US areas, and enrolled virtually. Participant-given clinical history determined each cohort assignment. Libraries were prepared by immunoSEQ multiplex PCR; TCRdb keeps only in-frame clonotypes and omits some of them. This sample has under 150,000 clones, with about 86% found just once. V lost 2 bases and J 3 bases, leaving 7 bases between the germline ends. CDR1 and CDR2 (germline): WSHSY, SAAADI. This CDR3 comprises 14 residues. The data stem from a study of blood T cell repertoires in COVID-19. In the study overall: There were acute and convalescent COVID-19 samples, and they came from the United States, Italy and Spain. The analysed material was cDNA or gDNA that came from T cells, B-cell-depleted T cells, or PBMCs.

The TCR comes from a man aged 35 to 55 with acute COVID-19. Material for sequencing was PBMCs or T cells enriched from blood (not recorded which). V gene TRBV10-2 combines with J gene TRBJ2-2, with D uncertain. The CDR3: CASSETTYTGELFF. The CDR3 coding sequence is TGCGCCAGCAGTGAGACGACTTACACCGGGGAGCTGTTTTTT.